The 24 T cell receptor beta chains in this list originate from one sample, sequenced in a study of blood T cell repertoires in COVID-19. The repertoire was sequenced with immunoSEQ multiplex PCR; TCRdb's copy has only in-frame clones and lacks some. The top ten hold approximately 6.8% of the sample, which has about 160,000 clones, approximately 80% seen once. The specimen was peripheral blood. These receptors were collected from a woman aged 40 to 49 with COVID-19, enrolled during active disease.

The CDR3 here is CASSSGFDNEQFF. CDR3 sequence (DNA): TGTGCCAGCAGCTCGGGGTTCGACAATGAGCAGTTCTTC. The chain uses TRBV7-3 and TRBJ2-1, with D perhaps TRBD2 (5 bases). V lost 4 bases, J lost 5 bases, and 9 bases lay in between. CDR3 size: 13 residues. Germline V gives CDR1 SGHTA, CDR2 FQGTGA.

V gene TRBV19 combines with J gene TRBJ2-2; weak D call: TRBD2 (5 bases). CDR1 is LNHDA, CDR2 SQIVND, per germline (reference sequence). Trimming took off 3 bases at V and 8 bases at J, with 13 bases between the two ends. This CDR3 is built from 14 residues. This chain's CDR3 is CASSIIIASGELFF. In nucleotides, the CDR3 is TGTGCCAGTAGTATCATAATAGCGTCGGGGGAGCTGTTTTTT.

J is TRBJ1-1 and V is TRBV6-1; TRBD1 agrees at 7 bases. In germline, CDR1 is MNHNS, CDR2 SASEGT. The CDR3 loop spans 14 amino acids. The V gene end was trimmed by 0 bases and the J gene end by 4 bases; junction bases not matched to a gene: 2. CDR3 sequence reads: CASSEAAGGTEAFF. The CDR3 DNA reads TGTGCCAGCAGTGAAGCGGCAGGGGGCACTGAAGCTTTCTTT.

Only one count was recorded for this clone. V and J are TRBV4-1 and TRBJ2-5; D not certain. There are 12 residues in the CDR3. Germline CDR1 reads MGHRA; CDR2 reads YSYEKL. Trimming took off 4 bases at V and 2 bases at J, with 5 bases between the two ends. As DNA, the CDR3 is TGCGCCAGCAGCCCCGAGCAAGAGACCCAGTACTTC. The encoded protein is CASSPEQETQYF.

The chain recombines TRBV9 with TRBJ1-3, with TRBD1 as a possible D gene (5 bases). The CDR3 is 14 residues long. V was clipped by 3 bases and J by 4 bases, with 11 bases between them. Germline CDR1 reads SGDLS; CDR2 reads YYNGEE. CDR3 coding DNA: TGTGCCAGCAGCGGCTCAGGGTGGGGAAACACCATATATTTT. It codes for CASSGSGWGNTIYF.

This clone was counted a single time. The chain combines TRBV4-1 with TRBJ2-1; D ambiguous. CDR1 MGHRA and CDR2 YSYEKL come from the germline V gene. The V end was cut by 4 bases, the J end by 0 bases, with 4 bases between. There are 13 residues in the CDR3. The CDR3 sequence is CASSLISYNEQFF. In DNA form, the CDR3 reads TGCGCCAGCAGCCTCATCTCCTACAATGAGCAGTTCTTC.

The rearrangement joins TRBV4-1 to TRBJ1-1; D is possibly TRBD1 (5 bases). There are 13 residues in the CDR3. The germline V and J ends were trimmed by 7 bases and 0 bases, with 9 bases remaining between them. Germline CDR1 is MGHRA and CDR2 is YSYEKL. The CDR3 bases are TGCGCCAGCAAAGGGGTCATGAACACTGAAGCTTTCTTT. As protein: CASKGVMNTEAFF.

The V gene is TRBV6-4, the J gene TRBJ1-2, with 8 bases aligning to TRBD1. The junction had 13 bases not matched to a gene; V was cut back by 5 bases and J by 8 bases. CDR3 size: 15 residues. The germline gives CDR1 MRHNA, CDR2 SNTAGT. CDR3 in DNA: TGTGCCAGCAGTCAGGACAGGGAAGACCCGGGGGGCTACACCTTC. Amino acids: CASSQDREDPGGYTF.

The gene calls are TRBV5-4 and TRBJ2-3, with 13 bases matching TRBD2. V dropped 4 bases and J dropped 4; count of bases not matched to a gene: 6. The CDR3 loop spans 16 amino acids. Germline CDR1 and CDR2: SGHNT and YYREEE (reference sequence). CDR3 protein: CASSPTSGGASDTQYF. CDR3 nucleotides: TGTGCCAGCAGCCCTACTAGCGGGGGGGCTTCAGATACGCAGTATTTT.

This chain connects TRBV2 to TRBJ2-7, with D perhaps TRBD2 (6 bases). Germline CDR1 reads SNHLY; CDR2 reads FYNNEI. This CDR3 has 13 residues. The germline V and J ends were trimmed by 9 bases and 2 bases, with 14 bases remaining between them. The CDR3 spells CARGRGSTYEQYF. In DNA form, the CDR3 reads TGTGCCAGGGGGCGGGGCTCCACCTACGAGCAGTACTTC.

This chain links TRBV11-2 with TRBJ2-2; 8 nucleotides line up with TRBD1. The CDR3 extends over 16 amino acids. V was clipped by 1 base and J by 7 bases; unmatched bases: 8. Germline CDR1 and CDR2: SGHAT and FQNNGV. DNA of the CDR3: TGTGCCAGCAGCTTAGTCAGGGGGCGATCAGGCGGGGAGCTGTTTTTT. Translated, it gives CASSLVRGRSGGELFF.

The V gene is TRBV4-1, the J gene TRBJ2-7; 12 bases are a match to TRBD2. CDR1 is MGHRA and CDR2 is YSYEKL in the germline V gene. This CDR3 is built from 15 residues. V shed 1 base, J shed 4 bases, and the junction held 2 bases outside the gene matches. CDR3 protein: CASSQVLAGGYEQYF. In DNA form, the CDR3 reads TGCGCCAGCAGCCAAGTACTAGCGGGAGGATACGAGCAGTACTTC.

DNA of the CDR3: TGTGCCAGTAACCAGGGCCGGGCTGGAAACACCATATATTTT. Encoded protein: CASNQGRAGNTIYF. The J gene is TRBJ1-3, the V gene TRBV19, with D possibly matching TRBD1 (5 bases). The CDR3 is 14 amino acids. Germline lookup yields CDR1 LNHDA and CDR2 SQIVND (reference sequence). The V end lost 7 bases, the J end lost 2 bases, and 12 bases lay between the germline ends.

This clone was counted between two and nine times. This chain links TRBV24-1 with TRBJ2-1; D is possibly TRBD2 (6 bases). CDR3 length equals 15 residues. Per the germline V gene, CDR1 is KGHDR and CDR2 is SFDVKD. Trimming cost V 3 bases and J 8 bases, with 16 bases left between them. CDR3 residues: CATSDASGERYEQFF. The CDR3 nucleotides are TGTGCCACCAGTGATGCTTCGGGGGAGAGGTATGAGCAGTTCTTC.

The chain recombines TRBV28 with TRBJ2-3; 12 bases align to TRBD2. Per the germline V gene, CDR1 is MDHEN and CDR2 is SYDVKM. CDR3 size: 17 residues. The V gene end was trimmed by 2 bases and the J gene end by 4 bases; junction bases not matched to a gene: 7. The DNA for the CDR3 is TGTGCCAGCAGTTTAGCTAGCGGGAGGGCCCTCGCAGATACGCAGTATTTT. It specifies CASSLASGRALADTQYF.

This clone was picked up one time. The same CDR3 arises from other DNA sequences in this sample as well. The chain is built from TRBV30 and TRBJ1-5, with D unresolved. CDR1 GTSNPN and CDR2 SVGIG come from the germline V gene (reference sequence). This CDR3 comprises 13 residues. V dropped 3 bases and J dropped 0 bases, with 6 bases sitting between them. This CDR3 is CAWSRDSNQPQHF. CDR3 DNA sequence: TGTGCCTGGAGCCGGGATAGCAATCAGCCCCAGCATTTT.

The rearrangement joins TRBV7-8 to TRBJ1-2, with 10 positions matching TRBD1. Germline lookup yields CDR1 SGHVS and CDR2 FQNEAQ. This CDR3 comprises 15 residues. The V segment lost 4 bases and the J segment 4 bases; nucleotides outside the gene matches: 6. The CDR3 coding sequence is TGTGCCAGCAGCTCATTCAGGACAGGGGGCTATGGCTACACCTTC. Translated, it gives CASSSFRTGGYGYTF.

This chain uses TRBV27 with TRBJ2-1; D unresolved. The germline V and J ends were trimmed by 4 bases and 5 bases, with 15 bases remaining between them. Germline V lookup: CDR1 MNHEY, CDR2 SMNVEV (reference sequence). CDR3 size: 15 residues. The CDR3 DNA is TGTGCCAGCAGTTATACCCCTTTGAGTAACAATGAGCAGTTCTTC. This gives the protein CASSYTPLSNNEQFF.

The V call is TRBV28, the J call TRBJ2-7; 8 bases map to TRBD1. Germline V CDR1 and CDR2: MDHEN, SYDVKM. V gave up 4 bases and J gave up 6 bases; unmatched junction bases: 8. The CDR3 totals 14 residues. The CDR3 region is CASSSRTGTGEQYF. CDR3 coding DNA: TGTGCCAGCAGTTCGAGGACAGGGACGGGCGAGCAGTACTTC.

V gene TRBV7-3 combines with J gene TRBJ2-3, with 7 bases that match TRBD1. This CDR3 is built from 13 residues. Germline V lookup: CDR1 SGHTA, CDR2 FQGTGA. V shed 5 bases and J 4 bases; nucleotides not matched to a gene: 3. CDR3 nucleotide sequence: TGTGCCAGCAGCCCCGGACAGGCAGATACGCAGTATTTT. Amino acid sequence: CASSPGQADTQYF.

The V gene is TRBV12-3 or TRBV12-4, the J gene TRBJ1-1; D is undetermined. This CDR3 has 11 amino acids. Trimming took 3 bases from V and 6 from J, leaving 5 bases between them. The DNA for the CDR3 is TGTGCCAGCAGTTTGTTAGCTGAAGCTTTCTTT. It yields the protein CASSLLAEAFF.

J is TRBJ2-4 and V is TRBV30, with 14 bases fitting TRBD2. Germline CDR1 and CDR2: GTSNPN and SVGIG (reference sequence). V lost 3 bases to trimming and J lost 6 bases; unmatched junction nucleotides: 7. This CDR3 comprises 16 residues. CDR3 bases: TGTGCCTGGAGGTTGGGACTAGCGGGAGTGGGAAACATTCAGTACTTC. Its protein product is CAWRLGLAGVGNIQYF.

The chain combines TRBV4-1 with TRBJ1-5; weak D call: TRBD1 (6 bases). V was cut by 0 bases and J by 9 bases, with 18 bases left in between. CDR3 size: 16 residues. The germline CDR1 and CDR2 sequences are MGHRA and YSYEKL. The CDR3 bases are TGCGCCAGCAGCCAAGATGCTCGGACAGACCTGCGGCCCCAGCATTTT. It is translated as CASSQDARTDLRPQHF.

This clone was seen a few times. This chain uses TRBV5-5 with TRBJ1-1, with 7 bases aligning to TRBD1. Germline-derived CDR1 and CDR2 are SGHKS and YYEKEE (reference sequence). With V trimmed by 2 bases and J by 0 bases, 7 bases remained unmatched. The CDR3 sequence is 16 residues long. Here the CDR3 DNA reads TGTGCCAGCAGCTTCTCCCCAGGGGGGTTGAACACTGAAGCTTTCTTT. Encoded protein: CASSFSPGGLNTEAFF.